The entry that follows covers one T cell receptor beta chain sequence. As yet, its antigen is unknown. A much larger clone differs by one base, so this may be a read error. This sample is drawn from a study of blood T cells in healthy people across ages. Study-wide findings and caveats: Estimates drawn from one million T cells were deemed to understate diversity.

The CDR3 totals 11 residues. CDR1 and CDR2 (germline): MNHEY, SVGEGT. Using a J-beta primer mix together with a sample-barcoded 5' primer, a second PCR was run for roughly 7 to 11 cycles. A template-switch adaptor that had 12 random nucleotides put a tag on each cDNA molecule. TCRdb passed the 5' RACE reads through MiXCR, listing each CDR3 protein once. The table lists 700,000 or so distinct CDR3 sequences, roughly two fifths of them singletons. Sequencing used blood. This chain joins TRBV6-2 or TRBV6-3 and TRBJ2-3; D is unresolved. The sequence was collected from an elderly man in good health. The CDR3 nucleotides read TGTGCCGGCAGCCCCCTCCATACGCAGTATTTT. Protein product: CAGSPLHTQYF.